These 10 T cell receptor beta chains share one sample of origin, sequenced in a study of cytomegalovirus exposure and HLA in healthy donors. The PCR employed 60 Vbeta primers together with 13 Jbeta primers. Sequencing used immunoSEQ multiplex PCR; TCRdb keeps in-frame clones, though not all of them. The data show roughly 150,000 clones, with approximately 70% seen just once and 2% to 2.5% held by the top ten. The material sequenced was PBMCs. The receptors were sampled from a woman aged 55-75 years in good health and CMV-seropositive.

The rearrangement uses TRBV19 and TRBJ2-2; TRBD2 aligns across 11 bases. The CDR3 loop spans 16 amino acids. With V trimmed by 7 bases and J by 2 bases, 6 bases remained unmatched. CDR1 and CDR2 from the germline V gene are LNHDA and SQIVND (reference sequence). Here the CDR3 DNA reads TGTGCCAGTACTAGCGGGAGGTACCTCAACACCGGGGAGCTGTTTTTT. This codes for CASTSGRYLNTGELFF.

The chain's CDR3 is CASSLGSRNEKLFF. Here the CDR3 DNA reads TGTGCCAGCAGTTTGGGCAGTAGAAATGAAAAACTGTTTTTT. V gene TRBV28 combines with J gene TRBJ1-4; no firm D call. This CDR3 has 14 amino acids. V was trimmed by 3 bases and J by 5 bases, leaving 10 bases between them. Per the germline V gene, CDR1 is MDHEN and CDR2 is SYDVKM.

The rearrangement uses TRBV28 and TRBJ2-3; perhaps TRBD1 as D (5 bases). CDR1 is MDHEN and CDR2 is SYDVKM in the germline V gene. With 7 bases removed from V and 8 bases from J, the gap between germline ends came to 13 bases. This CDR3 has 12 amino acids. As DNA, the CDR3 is TGTGCCAGCACGACCAGGGTGGGTACGCAGTATTTT. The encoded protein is CASTTRVGTQYF.

CDR3 region: CSVGTTSNNEQFF. CDR3 nucleotide sequence: TGCAGCGTGGGGACTACCTCGAACAATGAGCAGTTCTTC. The J gene is TRBJ2-1, the V gene TRBV29-1, with 7 bases identical to TRBD2. CDR1 is SQVTM, CDR2 ANQGSEA, per germline. This CDR3 contains 13 residues. V dropped 6 bases and J dropped 5; count of bases not matched to a gene: 7.

CDR3 loop: CASSGASGASYEQYF. DNA for the CDR3: TGTGCCAGCAGCGGGGCTAGCGGGGCCTCCTACGAGCAGTACTTC. V gene TRBV7-9 combines with J gene TRBJ2-7; 9 bases agree with TRBD2. The CDR3 loop spans 15 amino acids. The germline V gene has CDR1 SEHNR and CDR2 FQNEAQ (reference sequence). The ends lost 5 bases at V and 0 bases at J; junction bases unmatched: 5.

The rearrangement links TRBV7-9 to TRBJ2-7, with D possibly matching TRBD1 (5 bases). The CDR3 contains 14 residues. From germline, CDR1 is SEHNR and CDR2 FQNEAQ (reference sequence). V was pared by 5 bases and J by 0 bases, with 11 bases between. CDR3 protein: CASSAGPSSYEQYF. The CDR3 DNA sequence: TGTGCCAGCAGCGCAGGGCCTTCCTCCTACGAGCAGTACTTC.

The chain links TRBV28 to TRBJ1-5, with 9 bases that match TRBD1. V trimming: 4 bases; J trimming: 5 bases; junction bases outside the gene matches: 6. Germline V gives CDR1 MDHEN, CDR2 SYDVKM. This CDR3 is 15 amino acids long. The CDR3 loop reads CASSSPGQGHQPQHF. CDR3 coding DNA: TGTGCCAGCAGTTCTCCGGGACAGGGCCATCAGCCCCAGCATTTT.

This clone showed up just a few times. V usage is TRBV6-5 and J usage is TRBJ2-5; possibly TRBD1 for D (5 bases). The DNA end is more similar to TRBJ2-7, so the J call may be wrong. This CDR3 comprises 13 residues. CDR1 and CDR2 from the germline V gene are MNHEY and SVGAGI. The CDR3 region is CATSRGGTDEQYF. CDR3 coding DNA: TGTGCCACCTCAAGGGGTGGTACAGACGAGCAGTACTTC.

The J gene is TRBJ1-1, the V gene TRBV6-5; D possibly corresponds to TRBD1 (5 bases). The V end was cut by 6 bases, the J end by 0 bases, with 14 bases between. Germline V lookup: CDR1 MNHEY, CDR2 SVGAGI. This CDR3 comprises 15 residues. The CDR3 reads CASSYRQIMNTEAFF. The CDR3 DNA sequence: TGTGCCAGCAGCTATCGACAGATCATGAACACTGAAGCTTTCTTT.

The CDR3 DNA reads TGTGCCAGCAGCCGGGTCGGAGCAGGGTTTTATGGCTACACCTTC. This encodes CASSRVGAGFYGYTF. V usage is TRBV7-8 and J usage is TRBJ1-2, with D tentatively TRBD1 (5 bases). Germline-derived CDR1 and CDR2 are SGHVS and FQNEAQ. The CDR3 covers 15 residues. The V and J ends lost 5 bases and 5 bases respectively, with 18 bases between them.